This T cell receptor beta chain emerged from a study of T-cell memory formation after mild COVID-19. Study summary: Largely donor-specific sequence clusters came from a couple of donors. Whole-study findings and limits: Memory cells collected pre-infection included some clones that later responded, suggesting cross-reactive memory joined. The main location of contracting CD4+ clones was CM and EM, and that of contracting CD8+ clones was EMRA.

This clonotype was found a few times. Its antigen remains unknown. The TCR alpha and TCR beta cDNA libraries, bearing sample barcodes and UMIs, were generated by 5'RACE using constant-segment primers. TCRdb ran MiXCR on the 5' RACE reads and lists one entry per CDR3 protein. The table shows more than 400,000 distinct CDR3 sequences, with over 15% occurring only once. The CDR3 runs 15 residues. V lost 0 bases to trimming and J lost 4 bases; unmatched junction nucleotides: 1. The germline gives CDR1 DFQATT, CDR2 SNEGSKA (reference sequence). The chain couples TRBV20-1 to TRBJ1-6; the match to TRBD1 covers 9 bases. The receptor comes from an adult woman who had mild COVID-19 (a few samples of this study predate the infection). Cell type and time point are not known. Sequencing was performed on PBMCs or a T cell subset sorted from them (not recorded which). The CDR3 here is CSAREGQGYNSPLHF. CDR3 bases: TGCAGTGCTAGAGAGGGACAGGGTTATAATTCACCCCTCCACTTT.